The clone carrying this T cell receptor beta chain was counted once. These data are taken from a study of OX40 agonist ivuxolimab in advanced cancers. Repertoires were generated with immunoSEQ multiplex PCR, while TCRdb's copy carries only in-frame clones and drops some. The sample consists of just under 65,000 clones, around 81% of them appearing once. The CDR3 has 15 amino acids. V shed 2 bases and J 4 bases; nucleotides not matched to a gene: 8. Germline CDR1 is SGHRS and CDR2 is YFSETQ. The specimen was CD4+ or CD8+ T cells sorted from blood, collected in a trial of the OX40 agonist ivuxolimab. The rearrangement links TRBV5-1 to TRBJ2-5; 7 bases map to TRBD2. The clonotype comes from an adult with an advanced solid tumor such as melanoma, head and neck, liver or kidney cancer. CDR3 protein: CASSFSGERGETQYF. The CDR3 DNA reads TGCGCCAGCAGCTTCAGCGGGGAGCGGGGAGAGACCCAGTACTTC.